This note documents a single T cell receptor beta chain sequence. This sample stems from a study of technical replicates of blood from a handful of donors. The length of the CDR3 is 14 residues. The ends were cut back, 0 bases at V and 5 bases at J, with 10 bases in the middle. Germline CDR1 reads SGHDN; CDR2 reads FVKESK. TCRdb keeps only in-frame clones here, not all; method: immunoSEQ multiplex PCR. This table holds around 70,000 clones, approximately 93% found once. This receptor was identified in a human donor in good health. The chain uses TRBV14 and TRBJ1-1; possibly TRBD1 for D (5 bases). Specimen: T cells isolated from PBMCs. The CDR3 DNA sequence: TGTGCCAGCAGCCAAGAGATAGGGGTGACTGAAGCTTTCTTT. It specifies CASSQEIGVTEAFF.